This T cell receptor (beta chain) was identified during a study of T-cell reconstitution after alpha-beta-depleted transplantation in children (dated by TCRdb to about 2016). In the study overall: Using TCR repertoire profiling, the study followed T-cell immune reconstitution in a quantitative way in children after TCRalphabeta/CD19-depleted allogeneic hematopoietic cell transplantation. The research as a whole found: The high TCRbeta diversity at day 60 in some patients was ascribed to recipient T cells and intrathymic progenitors that had survived conditioning. The apparently early alphabetaT-cell count recovery about two months after transplant was reportedly dependent on only several hundred rapidly expanded clones derived from non-depleted graft cells. The frequencies of hyperexpanded clones fell over the following months, and after one year, T-cell counts and TCRbeta diversity were mostly attributed to newly produced T cells.

The library was produced with PCR. Sequencing was carried out with an Illumina HiSeq 2500. Molecular barcoding was employed in the preparation of TCR libraries, with unique molecular identifiers being used to normalize TCRbeta repertoire quantification. The public reads were reprocessed in TCRdb via fastp at Q25 and MiXCR, keeping in-frame beta chains. One record per CDR3 amino acid sequence lists the most common genes and DNA. The sample data list roughly 200,000 distinct CDR3 sequences, and roughly 7% of these were observed just once. The top ten clones comprise more than 5.5% of the sample. This clonotype was seen at least ten times. Its antigen remains unidentified. Within one base of it there is no much larger clone, and no base qualities were kept. CDR1 and CDR2, per the germline V gene, are SQVTM and ANQGSEA. V loses 7 bases at its end and J loses 0 bases; junction bases beyond the gene matches: 8. From its cysteine to its phenylalanine, the CDR3 spans 14 amino acids. The read is trimmed to its CDR3 DNA, 42 bases read in frame from base 1.

The treatment or condition label, read with the paper, signifies: allogeneic hematopoietic cell transplantation with graft depleted of TCRalphabeta T cells and CD19 B cells. The children who served as transplant recipients had been given grafts of TCRalphabeta/CD19-depleted allogeneic hematopoietic cells. The sample consisted of PBMCs, taken before TCRalphabeta/CD19-depleted stem cell transplant. The TCR sequence derives from a boy between 2 and 10 years old with acute lymphoblastic leukemia, due to receive a stem cell transplant. The chain joins TRBV29-1 to TRBJ1-1, with 7 bases in between that match TRBD1. In nucleotide form, the sequence is TGCAGCGGGACTCCGGGACAGCTGAACACTGAAGCTTTCTTT. Translated, this is CSGTPGQLNTEAFF. Full variable domain (CDR3 extended with the reference TRBV29-1 and TRBJ1-1 proteins): SAVISQKPSRDICQRGTSLTIQCQVDSQVTMMFWYRQQPGQSLTLIATANQGSEATYESGFVIDKFPISRPNLTFSTLTVSNMSPEDSSIYLCSGTPGQLNTEAFFGQGTRLTVV.